Below, 12 T cell receptor beta chains from the same sample are listed, as sequenced in a study of cytomegalovirus exposure and HLA in healthy donors. The primer mix had 60 Vbeta and 13 Jbeta primers. Here immunoSEQ multiplex PCR was the method, and the copy in TCRdb shows in-frame clones only, minus some. The table lists under 150,000 clones, 70% to 90% of them singletons, with roughly 4% in the top ten. The sample taken for sequencing was PBMCs. Source of these receptors: a woman aged 40 to 50 in good health and CMV-seropositive.

Remarks on this clone: The sample carries other DNA sequences with the same CDR3. This chain links TRBV27 with TRBJ2-5, with D maybe TRBD2 (5 bases). The CDR3 length is 19 residues. CDR1 is MNHEY and CDR2 is SMNVEV in the germline V gene (reference sequence). V dropped 5 bases and J dropped 0 bases, with 25 bases sitting between them. The CDR3 loop is CASSPGLDRGRSYQETQYF. CDR3 bases: TGTGCCAGCAGTCCTGGCCTCGACCGGGGTCGCTCCTACCAAGAGACCCAGTACTTC.

This CDR3 reads CASSLGTGISDTQYF. For the CDR3, the DNA is TGTGCCAGCAGCTTGGGGACAGGGATTTCAGATACGCAGTATTTT. The rearrangement links TRBV7-2 to TRBJ2-3, with TRBD1 matching over 9 bases. The CDR3 is made up of 15 amino acids. Per the germline V gene, CDR1 is SGHTA and CDR2 is FQGNSA. V was pared by 3 bases and J by 4 bases, with 5 bases of the junction left unmatched.

This clone was seen only a few times. The V call is TRBV28, the J call TRBJ1-5; tentatively, D is TRBD1 (6 bases). The CDR3 covers 14 residues. The V gene lost 2 bases and the J gene lost 6 bases, with 11 bases spanning the gap. The germline CDR1 and CDR2 sequences are MDHEN and SYDVKM. Written as DNA, the CDR3 is TGTGCCAGCAGTTTACGGTCAGGGGTTCAGCCCCAGCATTTT. Protein product: CASSLRSGVQPQHF. Filled out from reference TRBV28 and TRBJ1-5, the complete variable domain reads DVKVTQSSRYLVKRTGEKVFLECVQDMDHENMFWYRQDPGLGLRLIYFSYDVKMKEKGDIPEGYSVSREKKERFSLILESASTNQTSMYLCASSLRSGVQPQHFGDGTRLSIL.

The V call is TRBV7-2, the J call TRBJ2-2; 8 bases are shared with TRBD2. The germline V gene encodes CDR1 SGHTA and CDR2 FQGNSA. This CDR3 is built from 15 residues. Unmatched junction bases numbered 10, after V lost 6 bases and J lost 7 bases. Here the CDR3 DNA reads TGTGCCAGCAGTCTAGTGAGCGGGGGAGGCGGGGAGCTGTTTTTT. Protein sequence: CASSLVSGGGGELFF.

This clone was counted once. The V call is TRBV29-1, the J call TRBJ2-2; D is ambiguous. CDR3 length: 13 residues. The V end lost 0 bases, the J end lost 6 bases, and 8 bases lay between the germline ends. Germline CDR1 is SQVTM and CDR2 is ANQGSEA. The CDR3 is CSVEDLRPGELFF. The DNA for the CDR3 is TGCAGCGTTGAAGATCTGCGTCCCGGGGAGCTGTTTTTT.

The CDR3 is CASNYRGPDISYTF. The CDR3 DNA sequence: TGTGCCAGCAACTACAGGGGGCCCGATATAAGCTACACCTTC. This rearrangement joins TRBV6-4 to TRBJ1-2, with 9 nucleotides matching TRBD1. The length of the CDR3 is 14 residues. Looked up from germline, CDR1 is MRHNA and CDR2 is SNTAGT. V lost 7 bases to trimming and J lost 9 bases; unmatched junction nucleotides: 12.

This chain connects TRBV6-1 to TRBJ2-7; D is possibly TRBD1 (5 bases). V was pared by 3 bases and J by 0 bases, with 9 bases between. CDR3 length: 14 amino acids. Per germline, CDR1 MNHNS and CDR2 SASEGT. The CDR3 reads CASSEGHTSYEQYF. DNA for the CDR3: TGTGCCAGCAGTGAGGGGCACACCTCCTACGAGCAGTACTTC.

The gene calls are TRBV10-2 and TRBJ2-1; D is perhaps TRBD2 (5 bases). This CDR3 is built from 14 residues. V shed 6 bases and J shed 3 bases, with 12 bases lying between them. Germline V gives CDR1 WSHSY, CDR2 SAAADI. The DNA for the CDR3 is TGCGCCAGCAGCTGGAGGCCGGACTACAATGAGCAGTTCTTC. Its protein product is CASSWRPDYNEQFF.

In nucleotides, the CDR3 is TGTGCCAGCAGCTCACTGACCACTGGGACTCTATATGGCTACACCTTC. Translating gives CASSSLTTGTLYGYTF. The chain has TRBV5-8 and TRBJ1-2, with D possibly being TRBD1 (5 bases). Germline V gene sequence: CDR1 SGHTS, CDR2 YDEGEE. The CDR3 runs 16 residues. Trimming cost V 3 bases and J 5 bases, with 20 bases left between them.

To note about this clone: One end of the junction is discordant with germline, which a read error may explain. This chain links TRBV10-3 with TRBJ2-1; D ambiguous. The CDR3 has 14 amino acids. Germline V CDR1 and CDR2: ENHRY, SYGVKD. CDR3 nucleotide sequence: TGTGCCTGTGGTGAAAGGAGCCAGCGCGATGAGCAGCTCTTC. Protein sequence: CACGERSQRDEQLF.

This chain links TRBV7-9 with TRBJ2-3; no reliable D call. Germline loops: CDR1 SEHNR, CDR2 FQNEAQ (reference sequence). CDR3 length equals 15 residues. Between the trimmed V and J ends, which lost 2 bases and 0 bases, there was a span of 9 bases. For the CDR3, the DNA is TGTGCCAGCAGCTTACTGAGGTCTAGCACAGATACGCAGTATTTT. As protein: CASSLLRSSTDTQYF.

This clone was seen only a few times. V usage is TRBV28 and J usage is TRBJ1-5; TRBD1 is a possible D gene (6 bases). Germline V gene data show CDR1 as MDHEN and CDR2 as SYDVKM. The V gene lost 6 bases and the J gene lost 3 bases, with 18 bases spanning the gap. This CDR3 contains 16 residues. In DNA, the CDR3 is TGTGCCAGCAGACCTCACTCCAGGGGCACCAATCAGCCCCAGCATTTT. Its translation: CASRPHSRGTNQPQHF.